The TCR beta chain under discussion was sequenced for a study of T cell responses to AZD1222 COVID-19 vaccine (dated by TCRdb to the early 2020s). At the level of the whole study: AZD1222 recipients with second doses at about 4 weeks or about 12 weeks were pooled, because spike-specific TCR depth and breadth did not differ between schedules. TCR sequencing was performed for 230 to 250 trial participants, of whom about 200 were given two doses of AZD1222 and around 25 were given two doses of MenACWY control vaccine. Trial participants were enrolled by age into subgroups of 18-55, 56-69 and 70-plus years, and around 140, 26 and 57 TCR-sequenced participants, respectively, were included in these subgroups. The paper's findings and limits, for the study overall: No day 14 peak-response samples were available, so repertoires were characterized only after the peak T cell response. Epitopes outside the regions mutated in the B.1.351 and B.1.1.7 variants were reportedly recognized by nearly half of the unique spike-specific TCRs. CD4 TCRs associated with the vaccine covered the entire spike protein, and the dominant responses were in regions 160-218 and 743-854. In the small 56-69-year group, the increase in depth fell short of significance, most likely because of low power. Most participants were white British and females outnumbered males, and the authors suggested that clonal diversity may have been underestimated. After two AZD1222 doses, both the breadth and the depth of spike-specific TCRs were significantly higher than at day 0 and than in MenACWY recipients. Conclusions about previously exposed vaccinees are limited, since just six or seven AZD1222 recipients were seropositive for SARS-CoV-2 at baseline.

The CDR3 regions of human TCRbeta chains were subjected to immunosequencing. For the original study's pipeline: Repertoire TCRs were checked for matches against a reference library of SARS-CoV-2-specific TCRs that had been generated using the MIRA antigen-specificity platform. Breadth meant the fraction of unique TCRs that were SARS-CoV-2-associated, whereas depth meant the fraction of total T cells that were SARS-CoV-2-associated. Using the MIRA data, every spike-specific TCR was mapped to the spike region that the TCR reacted to and assigned to either a CD4 or a CD8 class. Log10-transformed breadth and depth values were compared by one-way ANOVA with Sidak's multiple comparisons tests. TCRdb provides this immuneACCESS table in a form limited to in-frame rearrangements. Some clones are lacking; in checked studies, under half of them reflect an unresolved V gene, and why the rest are absent is not known. V and J calls and clone size come straight from that table; D and trimming were deduced from the DNA. The sample data list some 96,000 clones, and 92% of these were observed just once. Under 2% of the sample belongs to the ten largest clones.

Read against the paper, the sample's time point label means: baseline before first vaccination. The vaccinee samples were drawn from two UK trials, COV001 and COV002, one of which was a single-blind randomized controlled phase 2/3 trial testing AZD1222 (ChAdOx1 nCoV-19) in healthy adults. For TCRbeta chain sequencing, PBMC samples from trial participants were taken at day 0 and at day 28 after the second dose. On this clone itself: Its antigen is currently not known. No qualities accompany the bases; no much larger clone lies one base away.

Trimming accounts for 3 bases at V and 2 bases at J, while the number of junction bases matched to no gene is 16. The CDR3 numbers 20 residues from cysteine through phenylalanine. Here the CDR3 DNA is all that survives: 60 bases in frame from base 1. As encoded in the germline V gene, CDR1 is MDHEN while CDR2 is SYDVKM. The TCR sequence derives from an adult in good health. This receptor chain uses TRBV28 and TRBJ2-3; 11 central bases correspond to TRBD2. Sample: peripheral blood, taken on day 0 of AZD1222 vaccination. The base sequence is TGTGCCAGCAGTTTTTCCTCGACCTTGGAGACTAGCGGGAACACAGATACGCAGTATTTT. Translated, this is CASSFSSTLETSGNTDTQYF.